This paragraph reports one TCR beta chain. Its specificity is unknown. Other DNA sequences from this sample encode an identical CDR3 as well. Purities over 95% were achieved in all sorted populations. CDR3 length equals 13 residues. Per the germline V gene, CDR1 is SQVTM and CDR2 is ANQGSEA. The germline V and J ends were trimmed by 4 bases and 0 bases, with 9 bases remaining between them. The data belong to a study of beta chain features in type 1 diabetes. Study-wide results and limits: Patients with Type 1 diabetes showed moderately but significantly shorter TCRB CDR3s in all four CD4+ subsets. Still unanswered here is whether HLA type influences TCRB rearrangement.

The sequenced template was cDNA made from the entire isolated RNA. Produced via immunoSEQ multiplex PCR; TCRdb's table is partial and in-frame only. Among fewer than 650,000 clones listed, 15% to 17% were seen once. This receptor was taken from a man younger than 30 in good health. V usage is TRBV29-1 and J usage is TRBJ1-1; D gene uncertain. The sample comprised naive CD4+ T cells from blood. The CDR3 DNA reads TGCAGCGTTGTTGGCAGAATGAACACTGAAGCTTTCTTT. The encoded protein is CSVVGRMNTEAFF.